Shown below are 16 T cell receptor beta chains from a single sample sequenced in a study of PD-1 blockade in classical Hodgkin lymphoma. Every patient experienced relapse after autologous stem cell transplantation, and brentuximab vedotin exposure varied. Sequenced by immunoSEQ multiplex PCR; TCRdb stores in-frame clones only, minus some. The sample lists more than 140,000 clones, approximately 81% seen once, with about 9.2% in the top ten. The sample consisted of peripheral blood mononuclear cells (PBMCs), taken before the second cycle of nivolumab. The source is a human donor with classical Hodgkin lymphoma.

This chain uses TRBV28 with TRBJ1-5, with D maybe TRBD1 (5 bases). Germline V lookup: CDR1 MDHEN, CDR2 SYDVKM. This CDR3 spans 15 amino acids. V was trimmed by 5 bases and J by 2 bases, leaving 13 bases between them. The CDR3 is CASSPALGGNQPQHF. In DNA form, the CDR3 reads TGTGCCAGCAGTCCCGCCCTGGGGGGCAATCAGCCCCAGCATTTT.

The chain is built from TRBV5-4 and TRBJ2-3; D may be TRBD1 (5 bases). The V end was cut by 2 bases, the J end by 0 bases, with 16 bases between. Germline V gene data show CDR1 as SGHNT and CDR2 as YYREEE (reference sequence). The CDR3 runs 17 residues. The CDR3 nucleotides are TGTGCCAGCAGCTTCTTTTACAGGAGCTCTAGCACAGATACGCAGTATTTT. It is translated as CASSFFYRSSSTDTQYF.

The chain employs TRBV5-4 and TRBJ2-5, with 9 bases aligning to TRBD2. There are 15 residues in the CDR3. Germline CDR1 reads SGHNT; CDR2 reads YYREEE (reference sequence). Germline trimming cut 4 bases from V and 2 bases from J; bases unmatched to any gene: 6. CDR3 region: CASSQETSGQETQYF. The CDR3 DNA reads as TGTGCCAGCAGCCAAGAGACTAGCGGACAAGAGACCCAGTACTTC.

This rearrangement joins TRBV7-9 to TRBJ2-2, with D perhaps matching TRBD1 or TRBD2 (6 bases each). V lost 6 bases, J lost 1 base, and 15 bases lay in between. Per germline, CDR1 SEHNR and CDR2 FQNEAQ (reference sequence). This CDR3 spans 16 amino acids. The CDR3 is CASSLVQGGNTGELFF. In nucleotides, the CDR3 is TGTGCCAGCAGTCTCGTACAGGGAGGGAACACCGGGGAGCTGTTTTTT.

The V and J genes are TRBV7-2 and TRBJ1-2; D unresolved. Trimming took off 2 bases at V and 8 bases at J, with 12 bases between the two ends. CDR3 length: 13 amino acids. Germline values: CDR1 SGHTA, CDR2 FQGNSA. CDR3 sequence reads: CASSLFAFDGYTF. CDR3 DNA sequence: TGTGCCAGCAGCTTATTTGCCTTTGACGGCTACACCTTC.

This clone was counted a single time. V and J are TRBV7-3 and TRBJ2-7; the D gene is possibly TRBD1 (5 bases). CDR3 length equals 14 residues. Trimming left V 1 base short and J 5 bases short, with 12 bases between. Germline CDR1 SGHTA, CDR2 FQGTGA. CDR3 loop: CASSLRQGSDEQYF. The CDR3 nucleotides are TGTGCCAGCAGCTTAAGGCAGGGCTCGGACGAGCAGTACTTC.

The chain links TRBV28 to TRBJ2-1; weak D call: TRBD2 (6 bases). CDR1 is MDHEN, CDR2 SYDVKM, per germline. V was pared by 7 bases and J by 7 bases, with 20 bases between. The CDR3 is made up of 15 amino acids. The CDR3 is CASNRGYSGGNEQFF. The CDR3 DNA reads as TGTGCCAGCAATCGAGGGTACAGTGGGGGGAATGAGCAGTTCTTC.

This rearrangement joins TRBV29-1 to TRBJ2-7; D may match TRBD1 or TRBD2 (6 bases each). Trimming took 2 bases from V and 3 from J, leaving 20 bases between them. The germline V gene has CDR1 SQVTM and CDR2 ANQGSEA. The CDR3 has 16 amino acids. DNA for the CDR3: TGCAGCGTTGAATTTTGGGGGGCGGGCGACCTCTACGAGCAGTACTTC. It translates to CSVEFWGAGDLYEQYF.

The chain recombines TRBV2 with TRBJ1-5; D not certain. The CDR3 loop spans 12 amino acids. CDR1 is SNHLY and CDR2 is FYNNEI in the germline V gene. V was pared by 3 bases and J by 5 bases, with 5 bases between. The CDR3 here is CASSDRYQPQHF. In nucleotides, the CDR3 is TGTGCCAGCAGTGACAGGTATCAGCCCCAGCATTTT.

The chain employs TRBV10-1 and TRBJ2-2; 13 bases agree with TRBD2. Germline V gene data show CDR1 as WNHNN and CDR2 as SYGVQD (reference sequence). V was clipped by 6 bases and J by 6 bases; unmatched bases: 4. CDR3 length equals 15 residues. This CDR3 is CASRLAGGPPGELFF. The CDR3 DNA is TGCGCCAGCAGACTAGCGGGAGGGCCTCCCGGGGAGCTGTTTTTT.

This chain joins TRBV5-1 and TRBJ2-3; 7 bases match TRBD1. This CDR3 has 15 residues. From germline, CDR1 is SGHRS and CDR2 YFSETQ. V trimming: 3 bases; J trimming: 2 bases; junction bases outside the gene matches: 6. The CDR3 DNA reads as TGCGCCAGCAGCTCGGGACAGCCTCTCACAGATACGCAGTATTTT. Amino acids: CASSSGQPLTDTQYF.

For this clone: The same CDR3 is also encoded by other DNA sequences in this sample. The chain uses TRBV18 and TRBJ2-5; D call uncertain. The germline CDR1 and CDR2 sequences are KGHSH and LQKENI. V was cut by 3 bases and J by 1 base, with 9 bases left in between. This CDR3 contains 14 residues. The CDR3 is CASSPSGRQETQYF. Written as DNA, the CDR3 is TGTGCCAGCTCACCGTCGGGCCGCCAAGAGACCCAGTACTTC.

V gene TRBV5-6 combines with J gene TRBJ2-3, with TRBD2 identical over 7 bases. Germline CDR1 reads SGHDT; CDR2 reads YYEEEE. The CDR3 is 15 residues long. V gave up 0 bases and J gave up 0 bases; unmatched junction bases: 1. The CDR3 loop is CASSLGSGSTDTQYF. The DNA for the CDR3 is TGTGCCAGCAGCTTGGGTAGCGGGAGCACAGATACGCAGTATTTT.

This rearrangement joins TRBV10-2 to TRBJ2-7, with 9 bases fitting TRBD2. From germline, CDR1 is WSHSY and CDR2 SAAADI. V trimming: 6 bases; J trimming: 3 bases; junction bases outside the gene matches: 6. CDR3 length: 14 residues. The CDR3 coding sequence is TGCGCCAGCAGCTTAGCGGGAGTGAGCTACGAGCAGTACTTC. Translated: CASSLAGVSYEQYF.

The chain joins TRBV19 to TRBJ1-3, with a possible D match to TRBD1 (5 bases). V shed 4 bases and J shed 4 bases, with 11 bases lying between them. Germline V gene data show CDR1 as LNHDA and CDR2 as SQIVND (reference sequence). The length of the CDR3 is 14 residues. The DNA for the CDR3 is TGTGCCAGTAGTAGCAGGGTTGGAGGAAACACCATATATTTT. This gives the protein CASSSRVGGNTIYF.

This chain joins TRBV19 and TRBJ1-4; 7 bases line up with TRBD1. Germline-derived CDR1 and CDR2 are LNHDA and SQIVND (reference sequence). Trimming at V came to 6 bases and at J to 8 bases, leaving 9 bases not matched to a gene. This CDR3 spans 14 amino acids. CDR3 sequence reads: CASRSDRVKEKLFF. The DNA of the CDR3 is TGTGCCAGTAGGAGTGACAGGGTAAAGGAAAAACTGTTTTTT.